These 25 T cell receptor beta chains originate from one sample sequenced in a study of shared clonotypes between healthy human individuals. Some clones are missing from TCRdb's copy, which holds only in-frame ones; the method was immunoSEQ multiplex PCR. The sample has approximately 320,000 clones; approximately 79% are singletons. Sequencing was performed on memory CD4+ T cells sorted from blood. Indicated subset: CD45RA-negative fraction. These receptors were collected from a man aged 25-45 years in good health.

The chain combines TRBV6-1 with TRBJ1-2; no firm D call. This CDR3 spans 12 amino acids. V was cut by 4 bases and J by 8 bases, with 11 bases left in between. The V gene's germline CDR1 is MNHNS and CDR2 SASEGT. The CDR3 sequence is CASSASGRGYTF. The CDR3 DNA follows: TGTGCCAGCAGTGCCTCCGGGAGAGGCTACACCTTC.

This chain uses TRBV18 with TRBJ2-1; D is possibly TRBD2 (6 bases). Trimming took off 1 base at V and 8 bases at J, with 18 bases between the two ends. This CDR3 has 16 amino acids. Germline V lookup: CDR1 KGHSH, CDR2 LQKENI. The DNA for the CDR3 is TGTGCCAGCTCACCACTTCGACGGGGGTCTTTCGATGAGCAGTTCTTC. Amino acid sequence: CASSPLRRGSFDEQFF.

V usage is TRBV6-5 and J usage is TRBJ1-5; TRBD1 is a possible D gene (5 bases). CDR1 is MNHEY and CDR2 is SVGAGI in the germline V gene. The CDR3 is made up of 13 amino acids. Trimming took off 10 bases at V and 10 bases at J, with 20 bases between the two ends. In DNA, the CDR3 is TGTGCCACCACAAGGACCCCCGGGGGACCCCAGCATTTT. Translated, it gives CATTRTPGGPQHF.

This clone has a handful of counts. J is TRBJ2-1 and V is TRBV18, with TRBD2 identical over 8 bases. The V segment lost 3 bases and the J segment 6 bases; nucleotides outside the gene matches: 4. The CDR3 consists of 14 residues. Per the germline V gene, CDR1 is KGHSH and CDR2 is LQKENI. CDR3 sequence: CASSPGTRGNEQFF. CDR3 in DNA: TGTGCCAGCTCACCCGGGACTAGAGGCAATGAGCAGTTCTTC.

This sequence joins TRBV7-9 and TRBJ2-2; 8 bases line up with TRBD2. After removal of 10 bases from V and 7 bases from J, the junction contained 11 bases not matched to a gene. The CDR3 has 14 amino acids. Germline assignment: CDR1 SEHNR and CDR2 FQNEAQ (reference sequence). Written as DNA, the CDR3 is TGTGCCAAGGAAGCGGGAGAAGCGATCGGGGAGCTGTTTTTT. Translation: CAKEAGEAIGELFF.

J is TRBJ2-1 and V is TRBV4-3; D is ambiguous. V lost 1 base and J lost 10, with 11 bases in between. The CDR3 loop spans 13 amino acids. CDR1 is LGHNA, CDR2 YSLEER, per germline. The DNA of the CDR3 is TGCGCCAGCAGCCAAGGGGAACTGGGCGAGCAGTTCTTC. Translated: CASSQGELGEQFF.

The chain carries TRBV6-1 and TRBJ1-4, with a tentative D call TRBD1 (6 bases). Germline V gene sequence: CDR1 MNHNS, CDR2 SASEGT. The CDR3 covers 15 residues. V was clipped by 2 bases and J by 7 bases, with 14 bases between them. The CDR3 sequence: CASSELVGAGEKLFF. DNA of the CDR3: TGTGCCAGCAGTGAACTGGTGGGGGCTGGTGAAAAACTGTTTTTT.

The sample holds a few counts of this clone. This chain joins TRBV5-4 and TRBJ2-3, with 10 bases matching TRBD2. After removal of 0 bases from V and 6 bases from J, the junction contained 7 bases not matched to a gene. CDR3 length equals 16 residues. Germline CDR1 SGHNT, CDR2 YYREEE (reference sequence). The CDR3 sequence: CASSLGLAGVGDTQYF. CDR3 nucleotides: TGTGCCAGCAGCTTGGGGCTAGCGGGGGTGGGGGATACGCAGTATTTT.

V gene TRBV29-1 combines with J gene TRBJ2-2; 9 nucleotides agree with TRBD2. Germline CDR1 and CDR2: SQVTM and ANQGSEA. V lost 3 bases to trimming and J lost 5 bases; unmatched junction nucleotides: 1. This CDR3 spans 13 amino acids. The CDR3 loop is CSVDAGGTGELFF. CDR3 bases: TGCAGCGTTGACGCGGGAGGGACCGGGGAGCTGTTTTTT.

The CDR3 bases are TGTGCCAGCAGCACGGCCACAGGGGTAAATGAGCAGTTCTTC. It yields the protein CASSTATGVNEQFF. The V gene is TRBV7-8, the J gene TRBJ2-1; 7 nucleotides agree with TRBD1. Germline assignment: CDR1 SGHVS and CDR2 FQNEAQ. J was trimmed by 7 bases and V by 5 bases; bases with no gene match: 8. The CDR3 has 14 amino acids.

The V call is TRBV5-4, the J call TRBJ2-3; D gene uncertain. Germline V gene lookup returns CDR1 SGHNT and CDR2 YYREEE (reference sequence). This CDR3 has 15 amino acids. V lost 0 bases and J lost 0, with 8 bases in between. The CDR3 DNA is TGTGCCAGCAGCTTGGACTTCCGTAGCACAGATACGCAGTATTTT. Amino acid sequence: CASSLDFRSTDTQYF.

V gene TRBV5-4 combines with J gene TRBJ2-1, with D tentatively TRBD2 (6 bases). Trimming took 4 bases from V and 1 from J, leaving 18 bases between them. The CDR3 sequence is 17 residues long. Per the germline V gene, CDR1 is SGHNT and CDR2 is YYREEE (reference sequence). CDR3 residues: CASSPNPGSGSYNEQFF. The CDR3, as DNA: TGTGCCAGCAGCCCTAACCCGGGTAGCGGATCCTACAATGAGCAGTTCTTC.

The chain links TRBV28 to TRBJ1-5; D possibly corresponds to TRBD1 (5 bases). Trimming removed 1 base from V and 6 bases from J, with 16 bases in between. The CDR3 totals 16 residues. Germline-derived CDR1 and CDR2 are MDHEN and SYDVKM. This chain's CDR3 is CASSLSVGTPGQPQHF. CDR3 DNA: TGTGCCAGCAGTTTATCTGTAGGGACCCCAGGTCAGCCCCAGCATTTT.

The chain links TRBV5-1 to TRBJ2-1, with 12 positions matching TRBD2. J was trimmed by 3 bases and V by 6 bases; bases with no gene match: 4. This CDR3 region has 15 residues. Per the germline V gene, CDR1 is SGHRS and CDR2 is YFSETQ. For the CDR3, the DNA is TGCGCCAGCATGACTAGCGGGAGTATCTACAATGAGCAGTTCTTC. Encoded protein: CASMTSGSIYNEQFF.

This chain links TRBV27 with TRBJ2-7; D may correspond to TRBD1 or TRBD2 (5 bases each). The CDR3 loop spans 13 amino acids. Germline V gene data show CDR1 as MNHEY and CDR2 as SMNVEV (reference sequence). V gave up 5 bases and J gave up 2 bases, with 10 bases separating them. The CDR3 sequence: CASSGGWTYEQYF. DNA of the CDR3: TGTGCCAGCAGTGGGGGATGGACCTACGAGCAGTACTTC.

The chain is built from TRBV6-6 and TRBJ2-5; possible D gene TRBD2, 5 bases. With 5 bases removed from V and 5 bases from J, the gap between germline ends came to 18 bases. The CDR3 is 15 residues long. Germline V gives CDR1 MNHNY, CDR2 SVGAGI (reference sequence). The CDR3, as DNA: TGTGCCAGCAGTCAACCGGGAAGACTGCGTGAGACCCAGTACTTC. It translates to CASSQPGRLRETQYF.

The chain carries TRBV2 and TRBJ2-3; D is undetermined. Deletions cut 8 bases from V and 2 bases from J, with 8 bases between. Germline loops: CDR1 SNHLY, CDR2 FYNNEI. The CDR3 totals 12 residues. DNA for the CDR3: TGTGCCAGCGGCAGAGTCACAGATACGCAGTATTTT. Translation gives CASGRVTDTQYF.

This clone was seen a few times. The chain employs TRBV7-6 and TRBJ2-5, with unresolved D. The ends were cut back, 6 bases at V and 2 bases at J, with 4 bases in the middle. The CDR3 contains 11 residues. Looked up from germline, CDR1 is SGHVS and CDR2 is FNYEAQ. The CDR3 reads CASSYQETQYF. The CDR3 region has the DNA TGTGCCAGCAGTTATCAAGAGACCCAGTACTTC.

This sequence joins TRBV18 and TRBJ2-1, with a weak D call TRBD1 (6 bases). V shed 3 bases and J shed 9 bases, with 24 bases lying between them. The CDR3 is 17 amino acids. Per germline, CDR1 KGHSH and CDR2 LQKENI. CDR3 residues: CASSPLVSQGYMVEQFF. The CDR3, as DNA: TGTGCCAGCTCACCCTTAGTCTCGCAGGGGTATATGGTTGAGCAGTTCTTC.

This clone was seen a few times. The V gene is TRBV10-1, the J gene TRBJ1-1; D is unclear. V lost 5 bases, J lost 1 base, and 8 bases lay in between. CDR1 and CDR2 from the germline V gene are WNHNN and SYGVQD (reference sequence). This CDR3 is built from 13 residues. The CDR3 protein is CASSPKPNTEAFF. CDR3 coding DNA: TGCGCCAGCAGTCCCAAGCCGAACACTGAAGCTTTCTTT.

The chain links TRBV7-6 to TRBJ2-1; TRBD1 agrees at 7 bases. The germline V gene encodes CDR1 SGHVS and CDR2 FNYEAQ. This CDR3 is 14 amino acids long. The ends lost 4 bases at V and 8 bases at J; junction bases unmatched: 8. The CDR3 sequence is CASSSPNTGDEQFF. CDR3 in DNA: TGTGCCAGCAGCTCACCGAACACAGGGGATGAGCAGTTCTTC.

The V and J genes are TRBV6-5 and TRBJ2-3, with D maybe TRBD1 (5 bases). CDR3 length: 16 amino acids. Trimming stripped 2 bases from V and 1 base from J, with 13 bases between. CDR1 MNHEY and CDR2 SVGAGI come from the germline V gene. For the CDR3, the DNA is TGTGCCAGCAGTTACCTCGTCTTAGGGGGCACAGATACGCAGTATTTT. Amino acid sequence: CASSYLVLGGTDTQYF.

This chain joins TRBV5-1 and TRBJ2-1; D remains ambiguous. Germline assignment: CDR1 SGHRS and CDR2 YFSETQ. V dropped 4 bases and J dropped 8 bases, with 10 bases sitting between them. The CDR3 contains 12 residues. CDR3 loop: CASSKTAYEQFF. The DNA for the CDR3 is TGCGCCAGCAGCAAAACCGCCTATGAGCAGTTCTTC.

This clone was counted a few times. The chain combines TRBV28 with TRBJ2-3; D remains unclear. The CDR3 contains 12 residues. V lost 5 bases to trimming and J lost 2 bases, with 5 bases between them. Germline lookup yields CDR1 MDHEN and CDR2 SYDVKM. The CDR3 sequence: CASSETTDTQYF. CDR3 coding DNA: TGTGCCAGCAGTGAGACCACAGATACGCAGTATTTT.

V is TRBV5-4 and J is TRBJ1-5; 9 bases match TRBD1. Looked up from germline, CDR1 is SGHNT and CDR2 is YYREEE (reference sequence). J gave up 7 bases and V 4 bases, and 6 bases lay outside the gene matches. The CDR3 loop spans 14 amino acids. The CDR3 sequence: CASSLDRGGQPQHF. CDR3 nucleotide sequence: TGTGCCAGCAGCCTGGACAGGGGAGGACAGCCCCAGCATTTT.